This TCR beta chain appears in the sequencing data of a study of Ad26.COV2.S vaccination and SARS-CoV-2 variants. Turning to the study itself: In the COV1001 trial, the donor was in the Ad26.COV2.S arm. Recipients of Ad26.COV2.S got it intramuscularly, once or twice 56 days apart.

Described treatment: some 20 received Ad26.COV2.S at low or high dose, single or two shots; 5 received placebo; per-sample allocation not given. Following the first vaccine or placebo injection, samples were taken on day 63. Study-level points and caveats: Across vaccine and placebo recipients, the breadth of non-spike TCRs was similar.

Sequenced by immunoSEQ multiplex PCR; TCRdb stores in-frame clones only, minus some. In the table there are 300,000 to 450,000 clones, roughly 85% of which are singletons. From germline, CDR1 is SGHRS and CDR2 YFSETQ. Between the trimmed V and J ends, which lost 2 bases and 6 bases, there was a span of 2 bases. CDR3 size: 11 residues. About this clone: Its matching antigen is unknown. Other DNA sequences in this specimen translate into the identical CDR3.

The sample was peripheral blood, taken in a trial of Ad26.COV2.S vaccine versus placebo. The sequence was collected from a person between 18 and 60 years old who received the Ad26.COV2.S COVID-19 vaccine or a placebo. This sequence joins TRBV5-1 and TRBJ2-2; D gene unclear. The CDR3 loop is CASSFAGELFF. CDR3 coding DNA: TGCGCCAGCAGCTTCGCCGGGGAGCTGTTTTTT.